This T cell receptor beta chain was identified in a study of OX40 agonist ivuxolimab in advanced cancers. Study details: Head and neck, renal cell, melanoma or hepatocellular carcinoma were the cancers that dose-escalation patients had. Partial responses were observed in three patients, of whom one had hepatocellular carcinoma and two had cutaneous melanoma.

The CDR3 consists of 15 residues. The germline gives CDR1 SGHVS, CDR2 FNYEAQ. V was trimmed by 1 base and J by 0 bases, leaving 7 bases between them. Study results and caveats: Dose levels from 0.1 to 3.0 mg/kg saw CD4+ and CD8+ blood T cells expand clonally by week 6.

Clones were sequenced by immunoSEQ multiplex PCR, and TCRdb holds only the in-frame ones, with some missing. The data hold roughly 95,000 clones, with over 75% observed a single time. This clone appeared a single time. Antigen unknown. Individuals having autoimmune disease history or systemic immunosuppression were not enrolled. This sequence was found in an adult with an advanced solid tumor such as melanoma, head and neck, liver or kidney cancer. This specimen consisted of CD4+ or CD8+ T cells sorted from blood, obtained in a trial of the OX40 agonist ivuxolimab. The genes are TRBV7-6 and TRBJ1-3, with D perhaps matching TRBD1 (5 bases). Here the CDR3 reads CASSLGQISGNTIYF. CDR3 nucleotides: TGTGCCAGCAGCTTAGGACAGATCTCTGGAAACACCATATATTTT.